The T cell receptor (beta chain) described here comes from a study of blood T cell repertoires in COVID-19. Turning to the study itself: The United States, Italy and Spain were the sources of the acute and convalescent COVID-19 samples. In each case, the material was cDNA or gDNA derived from T cells, B-cell-depleted T cells, or PBMCs.

Original analysis: Scientists estimated how many nucleated cells there were by amplifying reference gene primers. Data came from immunoSEQ multiplex PCR; TCRdb stores just in-frame clones and leaves some out. That table furnishes V, J and clone size, whereas the DNA furnished D and trimming. The table shows about 130,000 clones, with over 80% occurring only once. This CDR3 spans 12 amino acids. V was shortened by 6 bases and J by 8 bases, with 13 bases between the two germline ends. Germline values: CDR1 MNHNY, CDR2 SVGAGI (reference sequence). Cohorts were determined from participant-reported clinical history.

The chain carries TRBV6-6 and TRBJ1-2; D possibly corresponds to TRBD1 (5 bases). Sample: PBMCs or T cells enriched from blood (not recorded which). This receptor was obtained from a man aged 25-45 years who had recovered from COVID-19. The CDR3 nucleotides read TGTGCCAGCAGGAACAAGGGGTTAGGCTACACCTTC. This sequence encodes CASRNKGLGYTF.